One T cell receptor (beta chain) is described in this entry. The data were produced by immunoSEQ multiplex PCR, yet TCRdb's version contains in-frame clones alone and is incomplete. Of nearly 1 million clones in the sample, around 80% were seen once. This sample is part of a study of shared clonotypes between healthy human individuals. Between the trimmed V and J ends, which lost 2 bases and 6 bases, there was a span of 15 bases. This CDR3 contains 15 residues. The germline V gene encodes CDR1 SGHDT and CDR2 YYEEEE. The specimen was memory CD4+ T cells sorted from blood. Subset reported: CD45RA-negative fraction. The chain is built from TRBV5-6 and TRBJ1-5; TRBD1 is a possible D gene (5 bases). The TCR originated in a man between 18 and 35 years old in good health. The CDR3 DNA reads as TGTGCCAGCAGCTTCCAGGGCCCCGGGGTTCAGCCCCAGCATTTT. This encodes CASSFQGPGVQPQHF.